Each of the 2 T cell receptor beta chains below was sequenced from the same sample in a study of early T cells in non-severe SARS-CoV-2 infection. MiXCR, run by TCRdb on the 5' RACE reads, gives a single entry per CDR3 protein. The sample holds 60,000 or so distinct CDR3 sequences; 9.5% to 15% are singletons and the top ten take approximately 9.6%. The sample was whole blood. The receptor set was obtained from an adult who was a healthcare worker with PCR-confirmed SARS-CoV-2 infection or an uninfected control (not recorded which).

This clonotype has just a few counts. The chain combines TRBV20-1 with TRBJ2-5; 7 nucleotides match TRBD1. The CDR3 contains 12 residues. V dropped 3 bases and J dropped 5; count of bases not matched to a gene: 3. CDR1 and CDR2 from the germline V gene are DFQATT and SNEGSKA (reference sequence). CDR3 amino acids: CSASRQGETQYF. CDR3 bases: TGCAGTGCTAGCCGACAGGGCGAGACCCAGTACTTC.

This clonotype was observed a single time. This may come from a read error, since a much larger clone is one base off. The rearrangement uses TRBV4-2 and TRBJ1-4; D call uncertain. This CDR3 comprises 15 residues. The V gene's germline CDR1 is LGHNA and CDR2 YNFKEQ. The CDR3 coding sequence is TGTGCCAGCAGCCTCGGCACCGCAACTAATGTAAAACTGTTTTTT. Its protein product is CASSLGTATNVKLFF.